A single sample is the source of the 20 T cell receptor beta chains below, sequenced in a study of control samples from healthy donors and cancer patients. Clones were read by immunoSEQ multiplex PCR, and TCRdb kept only the in-frame ones, dropping some. This table has 390,000 or so clones, about 93% appearing once. Input material: PBMCs. The receptors stem from a middle-aged man with head and neck cancer.

The J gene is TRBJ1-3, the V gene TRBV5-1, with unresolved D. The length of the CDR3 is 17 residues. Germline V gives CDR1 SGHRS, CDR2 YFSETQ. V lost 0 bases and J lost 3, with 16 bases in between. Here the CDR3 reads CASSLASSPGRGNTIYF. The CDR3 DNA reads TGCGCCAGCAGCTTGGCGTCCAGCCCAGGACGTGGAAACACCATATATTTT.

The chain links TRBV3-1 (or the pseudogene TRBV3-2) to TRBJ2-5; D gene unclear. CDR3 length equals 11 residues. Germline V gene sequence: CDR1 LGHDT, CDR2 YNNKEL (reference sequence). Trimming took off 5 bases at V and 10 bases at J, with 11 bases between the two ends. The CDR3 DNA reads TGTGCCAGCAGCTTCGGAAATAACCAGTACTTC. Translated, it gives CASSFGNNQYF.

This clone has more than one count but fewer than ten. The chain joins TRBV27 to TRBJ2-7, with 8 bases fitting TRBD2. This CDR3 region has 13 residues. V was pared by 4 bases and J by 3 bases, with 2 bases of the junction left unmatched. Germline lookup yields CDR1 MNHEY and CDR2 SMNVEV (reference sequence). The CDR3 DNA reads as TGTGCCAGCAGTTCCACTAGCGGCTACGAGCAGTACTTC. Encoded protein: CASSSTSGYEQYF.

The rearrangement joins TRBV25-1 to TRBJ1-2, with 8 bases aligning to TRBD1. Per the germline V gene, CDR1 is MGHDK and CDR2 is SYGVNS. V shed 6 bases and J 2 bases; nucleotides not matched to a gene: 14. The CDR3 runs to 17 residues. CDR3 in DNA: TGTGCCAGCAGGGGGGGAGGGACAGGAAATATAAACTATGGCTACACCTTC. Its translation: CASRGGGTGNINYGYTF.

This chain links TRBV10-3 with TRBJ1-1; D is ambiguous. Germline V gene data show CDR1 as ENHRY and CDR2 as SYGVKD. The CDR3 sequence is 13 residues long. V was pared by 6 bases and J by 0 bases, with 8 bases between. In DNA, the CDR3 is TGTGCCATCAGCCTGAGTCTGAACACTGAAGCTTTCTTT. Translation gives CAISLSLNTEAFF.

The chain is built from TRBV28 and TRBJ1-6; possibly TRBD1 for D (6 bases). Between the trimmed V and J ends, which lost 1 base and 7 bases, there was a span of 11 bases. CDR3 length: 15 residues. Germline V gene sequence: CDR1 MDHEN, CDR2 SYDVKM. CDR3 amino acids: CASSLYRALNSPLHF. The DNA for the CDR3 is TGTGCCAGCAGTTTATACAGGGCCCTCAATTCACCCCTCCACTTT.

CDR3 nucleotides: TGTGCCAGCAGCCCTCCCCCGACAGGGAGCAATCAGCCCCAGCATTTT. Translated, it gives CASSPPPTGSNQPQHF. This rearrangement joins TRBV7-8 to TRBJ1-5; TRBD1 matches at 7 bases. Germline V gene data show CDR1 as SGHVS and CDR2 as FQNEAQ. Trimming at V came to 5 bases and at J to 1 base, leaving 8 bases not matched to a gene. The CDR3 has 16 amino acids. Looking up the rest from reference TRBV7-8 and TRBJ1-5 gives the full variable domain: GAGVSQSPRYKVAKRGQDVALRCDPISGHVSLFWYQQALGQGPEFLTYFQNEAQLDKSGLPSDRFFAERPEGSVSTLKIQRTQQEDSAVYLCASSPPPTGSNQPQHFGDGTRLSIL.

In the case of this clone: Other DNA sequences from this sample encode an identical CDR3 as well. CDR3 loop: CASSRDLNTEAFF. In DNA form, the CDR3 reads TGCGCCAGCAGCCGGGACCTGAACACTGAAGCTTTCTTT. The chain uses TRBV10-1 and TRBJ1-1; D possibly corresponds to TRBD1 (5 bases). V was pared by 6 bases and J by 0 bases, with 8 bases between. Germline values: CDR1 WNHNN, CDR2 SYGVQD (reference sequence). CDR3 length equals 13 residues.

V gene TRBV6-1 combines with J gene TRBJ1-2; unclear D gene. With 0 bases removed from V and 3 bases from J, the gap between germline ends came to 8 bases. Germline-derived CDR1 and CDR2 are MNHNS and SASEGT. The CDR3 is made up of 14 amino acids. The CDR3 region has the DNA TGTGCCAGCAGTGAAGCGGAGGTTGACTATGGCTACACCTTC. Protein sequence: CASSEAEVDYGYTF.

The V call is TRBV12-3 or TRBV12-4, the J call TRBJ2-1, with D possibly matching TRBD2 (6 bases). This CDR3 region has 13 residues. The germline V and J ends were trimmed by 3 bases and 6 bases, with 9 bases remaining between them. In DNA, the CDR3 is TGTGCCAGCAGTTTGCCGGGAGTCAATGAGCAGTTCTTC. Translated: CASSLPGVNEQFF.

This chain uses TRBV27 with TRBJ2-1; 7 bases agree with TRBD1. Germline CDR1 is MNHEY and CDR2 is SMNVEV (reference sequence). The CDR3 totals 14 residues. J gave up 7 bases and V 1 base, and 4 bases lay outside the gene matches. CDR3 nucleotides: TGTGCCAGCAGTTTATGGGGACAGTCTAATGAGCAGTTCTTC. Protein sequence: CASSLWGQSNEQFF.

V usage is TRBV24-1 and J usage is TRBJ2-5; weak D call: TRBD2 (5 bases). The germline V gene encodes CDR1 KGHDR and CDR2 SFDVKD. This CDR3 has 15 amino acids. The V and J ends lost 4 bases and 5 bases respectively, with 16 bases between them. Here the CDR3 DNA reads TGTGCCACCAGTGACCCGTCCGGGGTTCGGGAGACCCAGTACTTC. It encodes CATSDPSGVRETQYF.

V and J are TRBV4-1 and TRBJ2-5; 10 bases agree with TRBD1. CDR1 MGHRA and CDR2 YSYEKL come from the germline V gene. The CDR3 is 15 amino acids. With V trimmed by 4 bases and J by 5 bases, 7 bases remained unmatched. The DNA for the CDR3 is TGCGCCAGCAGCCCAGATCGACAGGGGGCCGAGACCCAGTACTTC. This gives the protein CASSPDRQGAETQYF.

This clone appeared a single time. The chain joins TRBV28 to TRBJ2-2; 7 bases fit TRBD1. The CDR3 runs to 17 residues. From germline, CDR1 is MDHEN and CDR2 SYDVKM. With 7 bases clipped from V and 5 bases from J, the junction kept 16 bases outside the gene matches. The CDR3, as DNA: TGTGCCAGCAAGACCCCAAGGGACAGCCTCTTTACCGGGGAGCTGTTTTTT. Translation: CASKTPRDSLFTGELFF.

In DNA, the CDR3 is TGTGCCAGCAGTTTAGGCGCTCTGGGGGAGGATGAGCAGTTCTTC. It specifies CASSLGALGEDEQFF. The chain couples TRBV28 to TRBJ2-1; possible D gene TRBD2, 6 bases. V was trimmed by 2 bases and J by 8 bases, leaving 16 bases between them. The CDR3 has 15 amino acids. The germline gives CDR1 MDHEN, CDR2 SYDVKM. The full variable domain, completed using reference TRBV28 and TRBJ2-1, is DVKVTQSSRYLVKRTGEKVFLECVQDMDHENMFWYRQDPGLGLRLIYFSYDVKMKEKGDIPEGYSVSREKKERFSLILESASTNQTSMYLCASSLGALGEDEQFFGPGTRLTVL.

The rearrangement joins TRBV6-4 to TRBJ1-2; D is undetermined. V shed 0 bases and J shed 4 bases, with 9 bases lying between them. CDR1 is MRHNA and CDR2 is SNTAGT in the germline V gene. The CDR3 sequence is 14 residues long. CDR3 sequence (DNA): TGTGCCAGCAGTGACTCGACCGGGGTCTATGGCTACACCTTC. It translates to CASSDSTGVYGYTF.

The chain uses TRBV30 and TRBJ1-1, with D unresolved. The germline V and J ends were trimmed by 1 base and 5 bases, with 14 bases remaining between them. The CDR3 spans 14 residues. Germline CDR1 GTSNPN, CDR2 SVGIG (reference sequence). CDR3 in amino acids: CAWSEGGTGTEAFF. The CDR3, as DNA: TGTGCCTGGAGTGAGGGAGGAACGGGGACTGAAGCTTTCTTT. Full variable domain (remainder filled in from reference TRBV30 and TRBJ1-1): SQTIHQWPATLVQPVGSPLSLECTVEGTSNPNLYWYRQAAGRGLQLLFYSVGIGQISSEVPQNLSASRPQDRQFILSSKKLLLSDSGFYLCAWSEGGTGTEAFFGQGTRLTVV.

DNA of the CDR3: TGTGCCAGCAGCTTAAGTCTAGCGGGAGCGGGAGATACGCAGTATTTT. It yields the protein CASSLSLAGAGDTQYF. The chain has TRBV11-2 and TRBJ2-3; TRBD2 aligns across 10 bases. Germline lookup yields CDR1 SGHAT and CDR2 FQNNGV. The CDR3 has 16 residues. V lost 2 bases to trimming and J lost 5 bases; unmatched junction nucleotides: 7.

The gene calls are TRBV19 and TRBJ1-3, with D perhaps matching TRBD1 (6 bases). Per germline, CDR1 LNHDA and CDR2 SQIVND (reference sequence). The V end lost 4 bases, the J end lost 2 bases, and 9 bases lay between the germline ends. The CDR3 has 14 residues. CDR3 protein: CASSKTGTGNTIYF. The CDR3, as DNA: TGTGCCAGTAGTAAAACAGGGACTGGAAACACCATATATTTT.

The gene calls are TRBV7-3 and TRBJ2-5; D is possibly TRBD2 (7 bases). The CDR3 consists of 14 residues. V lost 5 bases and J lost 5, with 15 bases in between. Germline CDR1 and CDR2: SGHTA and FQGTGA. Here the CDR3 DNA reads TGTGCCAGCAGCCAGTGGGGGGGCCCTGAGACCCAGTACTTC. Translating it yields CASSQWGGPETQYF.